The T cell receptor beta chain under discussion was sequenced for a study of CD8 T cell repertoires and HIV-1 epitope variants. Study context: T cells were stimulated with Twenty-five Gag and Nef peptides separately. Controls were a CMV, EBV and flu peptide pool, Ebola AY9 negative control, and no-peptide well.

Points on this clone: Its target is unknown.

Data came from immunoSEQ multiplex PCR; TCRdb stores just in-frame clones and leaves some out. This sample has just over 4,000 clones, with approximately 70% found just once. Trimming took 6 bases from V and 2 from J; bases not matched to a gene: 6. CDR1 is MGHDK, CDR2 SYGVNS, per germline. This CDR3 is 14 amino acids long. The chain has TRBV25-1 and TRBJ2-7, with 8 bases matching TRBD1. The sequenced sample was cultured CD8+ T cells derived from PBMCs. The TCR sequence derives from a male donor with HIV. The CDR3 DNA is TGTGCCAGCAGCATCGGGACAGGTCCCTACGAGCAGTACTTC. It yields the protein CASSIGTGPYEQYF.